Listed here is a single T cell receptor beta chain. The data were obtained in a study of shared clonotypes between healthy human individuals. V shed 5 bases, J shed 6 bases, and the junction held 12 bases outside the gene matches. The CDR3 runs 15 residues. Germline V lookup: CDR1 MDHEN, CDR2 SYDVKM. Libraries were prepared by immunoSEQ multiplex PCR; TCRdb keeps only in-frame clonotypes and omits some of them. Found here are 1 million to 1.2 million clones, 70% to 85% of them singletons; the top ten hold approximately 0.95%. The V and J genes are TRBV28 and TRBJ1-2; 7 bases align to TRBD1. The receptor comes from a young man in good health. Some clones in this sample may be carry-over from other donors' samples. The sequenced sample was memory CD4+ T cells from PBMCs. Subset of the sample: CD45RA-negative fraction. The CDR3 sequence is CASSPPTTGTNGYTF. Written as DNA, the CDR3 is TGTGCCAGCAGTCCCCCGACGACAGGGACAAATGGCTACACCTTC.